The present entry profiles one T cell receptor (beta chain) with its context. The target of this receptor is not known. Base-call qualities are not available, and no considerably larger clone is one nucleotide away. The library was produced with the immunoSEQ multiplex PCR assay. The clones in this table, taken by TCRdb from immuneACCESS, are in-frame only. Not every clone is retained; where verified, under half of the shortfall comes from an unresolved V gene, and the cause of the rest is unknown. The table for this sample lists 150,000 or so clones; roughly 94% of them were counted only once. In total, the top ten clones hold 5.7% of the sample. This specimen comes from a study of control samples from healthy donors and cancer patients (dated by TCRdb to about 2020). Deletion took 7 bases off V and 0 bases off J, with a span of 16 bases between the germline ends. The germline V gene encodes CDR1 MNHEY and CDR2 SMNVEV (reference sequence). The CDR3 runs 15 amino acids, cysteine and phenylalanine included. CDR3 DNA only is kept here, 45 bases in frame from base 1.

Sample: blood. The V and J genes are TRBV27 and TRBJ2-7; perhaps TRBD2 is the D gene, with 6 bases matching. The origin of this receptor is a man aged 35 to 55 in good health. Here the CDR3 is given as CASMAFSGHSYEQYF. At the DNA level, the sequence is TGTGCCAGCATGGCATTTAGCGGTCACTCCTACGAGCAGTACTTC.